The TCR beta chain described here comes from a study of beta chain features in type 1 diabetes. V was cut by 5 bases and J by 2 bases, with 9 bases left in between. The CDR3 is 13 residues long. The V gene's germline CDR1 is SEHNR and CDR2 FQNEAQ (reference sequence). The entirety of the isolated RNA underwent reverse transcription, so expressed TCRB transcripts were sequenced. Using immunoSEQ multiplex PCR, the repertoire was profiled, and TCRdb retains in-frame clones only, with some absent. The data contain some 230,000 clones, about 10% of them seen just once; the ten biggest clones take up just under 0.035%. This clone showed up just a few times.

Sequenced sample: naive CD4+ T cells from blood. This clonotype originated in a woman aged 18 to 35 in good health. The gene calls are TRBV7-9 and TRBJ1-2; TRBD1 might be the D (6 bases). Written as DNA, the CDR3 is TGTGCCAGCAGCCCCGACAGGAACTATGGCTACACCTTC. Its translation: CASSPDRNYGYTF.